This T cell receptor (beta chain) was retrieved from a study of cytomegalovirus exposure and HLA in healthy donors. About the study: The roughly 120 million unique TCR beta sequences, from about 179 million T cells, were found by an earlier analysis. Tens of millions of unique TCRs from HLA-typed donors were held in an early data release.

Use of 60 Vbeta and 13 Jbeta primers characterized the PCR. TCRdb's table, derived via immunoSEQ multiplex PCR, lists solely in-frame clones and lacks some. The repertoire holds 150,000 to 200,000 clones, with about four fifths as singletons. Healthy bone marrow donors supplied every sample. Study-level points and caveats: In a later analysis, parvovirus B19, influenza, CMV and Epstein-Barr virus appeared linked to several top co-occurrence clusters.

Remarks on this clone: Its specificity is not known.

The sequence derives from a woman aged 50 to 65 in good health and CMV-seronegative. The sample was PBMCs.

The CDR3 reads CASSSTPGLAAEQFF. CDR3 coding DNA: TGTGCCAGCAGCTCCACCCCAGGACTAGCAGCCGAGCAGTTCTTC. The rearrangement joins TRBV7-3 to TRBJ2-1; 8 bases fit TRBD2. Germline V lookup: CDR1 SGHTA, CDR2 FQGTGA. The CDR3 contains 15 residues. The V and J ends lost 4 bases and 10 bases, in that order; junction bases with no gene match: 12.